Following are 27 T cell receptor beta chains from one sample sequenced in a study of technical replicates of blood from several donors. The method was immunoSEQ multiplex PCR; TCRdb's version includes in-frame clones alone and lacks a portion of them. The table has more than 80,000 clones, approximately 96% seen once. Sequencing was done on a sample of T cells isolated from PBMCs. Receptor source: a human donor in good health.

CDR3 sequence: CASSLGPQAGANVLTF. The CDR3 coding sequence is TGTGCCAGCAGCTTAGGGCCCCAGGCCGGGGCCAACGTCCTGACTTTC. The chain carries TRBV11-3 and TRBJ2-6; no clear D. This CDR3 is built from 16 residues. CDR1 is SGHNT, CDR2 YENEEA, per germline. V gave up 1 base and J gave up 4 bases, with 11 bases separating them.

The V call is TRBV6-5, the J call TRBJ2-7, with D perhaps matching TRBD2 (5 bases). Deletions cut 6 bases from V and 4 bases from J, with 16 bases between. Germline CDR1 reads MNHEY; CDR2 reads SVGAGI. The CDR3 totals 14 residues. The CDR3 reads CASSPTTVRYEQYF. CDR3 nucleotide sequence: TGTGCCAGCAGCCCGACTACCGTTCGATACGAGCAGTACTTC.

The chain employs TRBV7-2 and TRBJ2-1; maybe TRBD2 (6 bases). Germline lookup yields CDR1 SGHTA and CDR2 FQGNSA. This CDR3 is 14 amino acids long. The V end was cut by 6 bases, the J end by 4 bases, with 13 bases between. The CDR3 is CASSSGDTYNEQFF. Here the CDR3 DNA reads TGTGCCAGCAGTTCGGGGGATACGTACAATGAGCAGTTCTTC.

The rearrangement uses TRBV2 and TRBJ2-5; 8 bases match TRBD2. V lost 10 bases, J lost 5 bases, and 9 bases stayed unmatched. Per germline, CDR1 SNHLY and CDR2 FYNNEI. The CDR3 extends over 13 amino acids. This CDR3 is CATPGLVMETQYF. DNA of the CDR3: TGTGCCACACCGGGACTAGTCATGGAGACCCAGTACTTC.

The chain uses TRBV5-1 and TRBJ2-5, with D tentatively TRBD1 (5 bases). CDR1 and CDR2 (germline): SGHRS, YFSETQ. V lost 2 bases and J lost 2, with 7 bases in between. The CDR3 sequence is 13 residues long. This CDR3 is CASSFAGQETQYF. CDR3 nucleotides: TGCGCCAGCAGCTTTGCAGGGCAAGAGACCCAGTACTTC.

The chain uses TRBV6-5 and TRBJ1-5, with 7 positions matching TRBD1. CDR3 size: 14 residues. Per germline, CDR1 MNHEY and CDR2 SVGAGI. J gave up 5 bases and V 2 bases, and 3 bases lay outside the gene matches. As DNA, the CDR3 is TGTGCCAGCAGTTACAGACAGGGTCATCAGCCCCAGCATTTT. Amino acids: CASSYRQGHQPQHF.

The V and J genes are TRBV9 and TRBJ1-1; 9 nucleotides match TRBD1. The CDR3 contains 14 residues. The germline V gene has CDR1 SGDLS and CDR2 YYNGEE. V shed 0 bases, J shed 5 bases, and the junction held 2 bases outside the gene matches. The CDR3 DNA sequence: TGTGCCAGCAGCGTAGCCGACAGGGGGACTGAAGCTTTCTTT. This sequence encodes CASSVADRGTEAFF.

The V and J genes are TRBV11-2 and TRBJ1-1, with TRBD1 matching over 9 bases. V lost 2 bases, J lost 0 bases, and 7 bases stayed unmatched. There are 17 residues in the CDR3. From germline, CDR1 is SGHAT and CDR2 FQNNGV. The CDR3 DNA is TGTGCCAGCAGCTTATTTGGACAGGGGATAATGAACACTGAAGCTTTCTTT. This sequence encodes CASSLFGQGIMNTEAFF. The variable domain in full, completed from reference TRBV11-2 and TRBJ1-1, reads EAGVAQSPRYKIIEKRQSVAFWCNPISGHATLYWYQQILGQGPKLLIQFQNNGVVDDSQLPKDRFSAERLKGVDSTLKIQPAKLEDSAVYLCASSLFGQGIMNTEAFFGQGTRLTVV.

The V call is TRBV19, the J call TRBJ1-1; D is unresolved. V was clipped by 7 bases and J by 2 bases, with 23 bases between them. This CDR3 comprises 17 residues. CDR1 LNHDA and CDR2 SQIVND come from the germline V gene (reference sequence). Here the CDR3 reads CASKPPGLRHQNTEAFF. The CDR3 bases are TGTGCCAGTAAACCCCCGGGGTTGCGGCACCAAAACACTGAAGCTTTCTTT.

V usage is TRBV2 and J usage is TRBJ1-1, with D perhaps matching TRBD1 (5 bases). The CDR3 sequence is 12 residues long. Germline V CDR1 and CDR2: SNHLY, FYNNEI. V was cut by 9 bases and J by 4 bases, with 12 bases left in between. CDR3 DNA sequence: TGTGCCAGGAATGGGGGGTTCACTGAAGCTTTCTTT. Residues: CARNGGFTEAFF.

CDR3 protein: CASSPTGRTGGDGYTF. The CDR3 DNA sequence: TGTGCCAGCAGCCCAACGGGAAGGACAGGGGGCGATGGCTACACCTTC. The rearrangement joins TRBV7-6 to TRBJ1-2; 11 nucleotides align to TRBD1. The length of the CDR3 is 16 residues. The germline CDR1 and CDR2 sequences are SGHVS and FNYEAQ. J was trimmed by 6 bases and V by 5 bases; bases with no gene match: 11.

V gene TRBV7-2 combines with J gene TRBJ1-2, with a tentative D call TRBD1 (6 bases). This CDR3 contains 13 residues. Between the trimmed V and J ends, which lost 0 bases and 4 bases, there was a span of 6 bases. Germline CDR1 reads SGHTA; CDR2 reads FQGNSA. The CDR3 loop reads CASSLAGGYGYTF. CDR3 coding DNA: TGTGCCAGCAGCTTAGCAGGGGGCTATGGCTACACCTTC.

The J gene is TRBJ2-3, the V gene TRBV5-1; 12 positions match TRBD2. The ends lost 0 bases at V and 4 bases at J; junction bases unmatched: 3. The CDR3 is made up of 16 amino acids. Germline lookup yields CDR1 SGHRS and CDR2 YFSETQ. CDR3 in amino acids: CASSLGLAGVPDTQYF. The CDR3 DNA sequence: TGCGCCAGCAGCTTGGGACTAGCGGGAGTCCCAGATACGCAGTATTTT.

This clone was recorded once. The gene calls are TRBV13 and TRBJ1-2; 9 nucleotides line up with TRBD1. The ends lost 2 bases at V and 3 bases at J; junction bases unmatched: 4. This CDR3 region has 15 residues. Germline loops: CDR1 PRHDT, CDR2 FYEKMQ (reference sequence). CDR3 region: CASSLTGGIHYGYTF. CDR3 coding DNA: TGTGCCAGCAGCTTAACAGGGGGCATCCACTATGGCTACACCTTC.

The chain recombines TRBV6-5 with TRBJ2-7, with D maybe TRBD1 (5 bases). V was shortened by 5 bases and J by 0 bases, with 14 bases between the two germline ends. Per the germline V gene, CDR1 is MNHEY and CDR2 is SVGAGI. The CDR3 length is 15 residues. Here the CDR3 reads CASSPDTQSSYEQYF. CDR3 coding DNA: TGTGCCAGCAGTCCGGACACCCAAAGCTCCTACGAGCAGTACTTC.

This chain joins TRBV2 and TRBJ2-7, with D tentatively TRBD1 (6 bases). Looked up from germline, CDR1 is SNHLY and CDR2 is FYNNEI. Trimming left V 6 bases short and J 3 bases short, with 15 bases between. The CDR3 is 14 residues long. CDR3 sequence: CASRYRSGDYEQYF. The DNA for the CDR3 is TGTGCCAGCAGATATCGGTCAGGGGACTACGAGCAGTACTTC.

The chain combines TRBV9 with TRBJ2-1; 9 nucleotides match TRBD1. Germline loops: CDR1 SGDLS, CDR2 YYNGEE. J gave up 4 bases and V 7 bases, and 3 bases lay outside the gene matches. This CDR3 is 13 amino acids long. CDR3 nucleotides: TGTGCCAGCTCCGGGACAGGGTACAATGAGCAGTTCTTC. Translated: CASSGTGYNEQFF.

CDR3 residues: CASSYHRGLGNTIYF. The CDR3 DNA is TGTGCCAGCAGTTACCACAGGGGCCTGGGAAACACCATATATTTT. The J gene is TRBJ1-3, the V gene TRBV6-5, with 7 bases aligning to TRBD1. Germline values: CDR1 MNHEY, CDR2 SVGAGI. The CDR3 spans 15 residues. V gave up 2 bases and J gave up 4 bases; unmatched junction bases: 5.

The chain carries TRBV29-1 and TRBJ2-7; D might be TRBD2 (5 bases). The ends were cut back, 6 bases at V and 4 bases at J, with 7 bases in the middle. Germline V gene data show CDR1 as SQVTM and CDR2 as ANQGSEA. The CDR3 has 10 residues. The DNA of the CDR3 is TGCAGCGTAGCGGATTACGAGCAGTACTTC. This encodes CSVADYEQYF.

The chain couples TRBV18 to TRBJ2-1, with 11 bases aligning to TRBD2. This CDR3 spans 16 amino acids. Per the germline V gene, CDR1 is KGHSH and CDR2 is LQKENI. Trimming took 2 bases from V and 5 from J; bases not matched to a gene: 5. The CDR3 DNA follows: TGTGCCAGCTCACCATGGATACTAGCGGGGGACAATGAGCAGTTCTTC. Encoded protein: CASSPWILAGDNEQFF.

V gene TRBV14 combines with J gene TRBJ2-7; 8 bases match TRBD1. This CDR3 has 14 residues. Per germline, CDR1 SGHDN and CDR2 FVKESK. J lost 1 base, V lost 4 bases, and 3 bases had no gene match. The CDR3 sequence is CASSPYRGSYEQYF. Here the CDR3 DNA reads TGTGCCAGCAGCCCCTACAGGGGGTCCTACGAGCAGTACTTC.

This sequence joins TRBV4-2 and TRBJ2-7; no reliable D call. The CDR3 has 14 amino acids. Trimming stripped 2 bases from V and 4 bases from J, with 12 bases between. Germline V lookup: CDR1 LGHNA, CDR2 YNFKEQ. The CDR3 DNA reads TGTGCCAGCAGCCAACTACTTAGTAGATACGAGCAGTACTTC. Its protein is CASSQLLSRYEQYF.

The rearrangement links TRBV27 to TRBJ1-6; D is unclear. The CDR3 loop spans 13 amino acids. V was cut by 11 bases and J by 3 bases, with 11 bases left in between. The V gene's germline CDR1 is MNHEY and CDR2 SMNVEV (reference sequence). CDR3 DNA: TGTGCCGCGAGGAAAGACTATAATTCACCCCTCCACTTT. Protein product: CAARKDYNSPLHF.

The rearrangement links TRBV11-3 to TRBJ1-1; the D gene is possibly TRBD1 (6 bases). Looked up from germline, CDR1 is SGHNT and CDR2 is YENEEA. CDR3 size: 15 residues. V was shortened by 0 bases and J by 1 base, with 9 bases between the two germline ends. This CDR3 reads CASSLDGRGNTEAFF. In DNA form, the CDR3 reads TGTGCCAGCAGCTTAGATGGCAGGGGGAACACTGAAGCTTTCTTT.

The chain recombines TRBV6-5 with TRBJ1-1; unclear D gene. This CDR3 spans 15 amino acids. Germline lookup yields CDR1 MNHEY and CDR2 SVGAGI. V was clipped by 0 bases and J by 1 base, with 9 bases between them. The CDR3: CASSYSPVRNTEAFF. DNA for the CDR3: TGTGCCAGCAGTTACTCTCCGGTAAGGAACACTGAAGCTTTCTTT.

On this clone: Sequence at one end of the junction differs from germline and may be a read error. The V and J genes are TRBV27 and TRBJ2-6; tentative D call: TRBD1 (6 bases). The CDR3 runs to 16 residues. CDR1 and CDR2 from the germline V gene are MNHEY and SMNVEV (reference sequence). DNA of the CDR3: TGTGCCAGCAGTGTATCCGGGACAACTGGGGCCAACGTCCTGACTTTC. This gives the protein CASSVSGTTGANVLTF.

The chain carries TRBV6-5 and TRBJ2-4; unclear D gene. The CDR3 sequence is 14 residues long. From germline, CDR1 is MNHEY and CDR2 SVGAGI. The V end was cut by 6 bases, the J end by 0 bases, with 9 bases between. The DNA of the CDR3 is TGTGCCAGCAGCTCCCAACTAGCCAAAAACATTCAGTACTTC. Protein product: CASSSQLAKNIQYF.